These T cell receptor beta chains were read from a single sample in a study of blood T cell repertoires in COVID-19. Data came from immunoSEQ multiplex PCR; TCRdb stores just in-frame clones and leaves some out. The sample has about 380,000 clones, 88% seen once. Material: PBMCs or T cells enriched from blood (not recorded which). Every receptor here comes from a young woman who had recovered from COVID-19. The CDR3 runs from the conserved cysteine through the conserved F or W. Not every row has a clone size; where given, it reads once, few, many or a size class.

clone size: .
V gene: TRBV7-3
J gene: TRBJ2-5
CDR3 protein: CASSPLEQETQYF

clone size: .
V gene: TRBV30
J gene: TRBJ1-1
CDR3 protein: CAWSPGGGVLEAFF

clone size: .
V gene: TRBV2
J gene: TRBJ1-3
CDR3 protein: CASSWETGAGNTIYF

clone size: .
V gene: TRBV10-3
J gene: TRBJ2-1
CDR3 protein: CATSTLTGNEQFF

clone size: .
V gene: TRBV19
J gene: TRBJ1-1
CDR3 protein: CASSKSTGGITEAFF

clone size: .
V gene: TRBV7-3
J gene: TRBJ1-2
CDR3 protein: CAPKGRDGYTF

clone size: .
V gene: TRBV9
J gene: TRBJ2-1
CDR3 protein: CASSVATRNEQFF

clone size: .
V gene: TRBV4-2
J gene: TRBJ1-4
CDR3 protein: CASSHGTGAATNEKLFF

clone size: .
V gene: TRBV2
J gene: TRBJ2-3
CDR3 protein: CASGGPGQVGESSTDTQYF

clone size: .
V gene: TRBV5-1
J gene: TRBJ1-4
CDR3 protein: CASSLGQGSWFNEKLFF

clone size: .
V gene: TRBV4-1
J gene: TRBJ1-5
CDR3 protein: CASSQWVVSDYQPQHF

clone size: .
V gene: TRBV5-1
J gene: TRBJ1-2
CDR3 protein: CASSLDRGGYGYTF

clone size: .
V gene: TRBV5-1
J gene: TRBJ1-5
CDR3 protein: CASSLDSYSNQPQHF

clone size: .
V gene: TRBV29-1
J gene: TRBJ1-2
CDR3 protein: CSVETGYGYTF

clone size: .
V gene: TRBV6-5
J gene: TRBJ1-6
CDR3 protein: CASNGQSSNSPLHF

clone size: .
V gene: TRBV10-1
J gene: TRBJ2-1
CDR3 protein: CASSRGLAGAPEQFF

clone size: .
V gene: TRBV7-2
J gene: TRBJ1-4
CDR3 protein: CASSLEGAVNEKLFF

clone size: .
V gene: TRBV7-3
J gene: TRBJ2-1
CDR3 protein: CASSLLPGTSGRKTDNEQFF

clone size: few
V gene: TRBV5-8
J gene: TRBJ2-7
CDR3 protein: CASSLAPGRHEQYF

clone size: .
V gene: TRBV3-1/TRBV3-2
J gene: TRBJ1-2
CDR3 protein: CASSPRRKDRGRDGYTF

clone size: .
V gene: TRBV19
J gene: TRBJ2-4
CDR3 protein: CASSPPEVAKNIQYF

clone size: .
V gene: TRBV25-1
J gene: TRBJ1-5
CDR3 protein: CASSEHGDSNQPQHF

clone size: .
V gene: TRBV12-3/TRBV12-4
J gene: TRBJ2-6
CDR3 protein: CASLSSGANVLTF

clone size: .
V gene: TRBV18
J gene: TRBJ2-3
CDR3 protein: CASSPRTGMLDTQYF

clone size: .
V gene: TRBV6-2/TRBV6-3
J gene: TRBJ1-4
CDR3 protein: CASSYLRGGEKLFF

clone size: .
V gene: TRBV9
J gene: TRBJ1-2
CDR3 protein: CASSVDGYSNYGYTF

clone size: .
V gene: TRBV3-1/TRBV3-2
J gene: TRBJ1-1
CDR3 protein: CASSQTGSLTGNTEAFF

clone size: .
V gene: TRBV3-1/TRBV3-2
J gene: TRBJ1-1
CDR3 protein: CASTSTGGKTEAFF

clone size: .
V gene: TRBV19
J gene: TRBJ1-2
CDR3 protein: CASSIIEALGYTF

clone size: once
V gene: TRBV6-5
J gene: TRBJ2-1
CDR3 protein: CASILGQYNEQFF

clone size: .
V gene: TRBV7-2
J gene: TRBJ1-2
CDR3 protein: CASSWGHPYGYTF

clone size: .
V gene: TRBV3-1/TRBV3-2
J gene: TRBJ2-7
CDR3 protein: CASSQEEEGAVEQYF

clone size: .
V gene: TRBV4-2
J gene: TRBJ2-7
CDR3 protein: CASSQHRTSGGPAYEQYF

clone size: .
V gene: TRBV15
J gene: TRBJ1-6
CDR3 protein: CATSRPSRPWAPYNSPLHF

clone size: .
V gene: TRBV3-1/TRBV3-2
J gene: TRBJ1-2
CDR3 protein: CASSLLQGNGYTF

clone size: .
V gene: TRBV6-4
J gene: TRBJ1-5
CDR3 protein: CASSDSGRGRQPQHF

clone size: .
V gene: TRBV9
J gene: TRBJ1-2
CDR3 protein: CASSAHRPRSYTF

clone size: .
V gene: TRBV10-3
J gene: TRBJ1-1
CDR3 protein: CAISEGTGVTEAFF

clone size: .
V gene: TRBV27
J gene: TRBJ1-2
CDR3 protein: CASRLRNRGHANYGYTF

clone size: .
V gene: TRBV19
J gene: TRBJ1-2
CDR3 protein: CASSRDRGRDGYTF

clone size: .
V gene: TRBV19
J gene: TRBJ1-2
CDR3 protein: CASSVPGSHSTF

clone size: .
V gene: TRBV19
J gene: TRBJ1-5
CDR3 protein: CASSPGQAPNQPQHF

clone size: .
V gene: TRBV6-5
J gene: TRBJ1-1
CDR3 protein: CASSYQGTNTEAFF

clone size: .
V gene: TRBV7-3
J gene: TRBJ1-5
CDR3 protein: CASSGNWDRGQVKPQHF

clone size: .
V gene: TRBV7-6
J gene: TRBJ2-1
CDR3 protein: CASSLARLAGGAYNEQFF

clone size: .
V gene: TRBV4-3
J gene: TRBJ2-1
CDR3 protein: CASSQAASGSYNEQFF

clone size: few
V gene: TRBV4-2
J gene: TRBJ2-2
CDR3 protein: CASSPTSGGAGELFF

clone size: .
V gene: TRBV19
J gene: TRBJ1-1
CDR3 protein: CASSMRDYTFTEAFF

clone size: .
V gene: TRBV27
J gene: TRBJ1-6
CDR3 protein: CASTPGGENNSPLHF

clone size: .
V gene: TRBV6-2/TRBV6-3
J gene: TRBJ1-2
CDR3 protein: CASSPTGDNYGYTF

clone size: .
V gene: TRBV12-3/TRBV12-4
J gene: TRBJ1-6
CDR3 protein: CASSDRGNSPLHF